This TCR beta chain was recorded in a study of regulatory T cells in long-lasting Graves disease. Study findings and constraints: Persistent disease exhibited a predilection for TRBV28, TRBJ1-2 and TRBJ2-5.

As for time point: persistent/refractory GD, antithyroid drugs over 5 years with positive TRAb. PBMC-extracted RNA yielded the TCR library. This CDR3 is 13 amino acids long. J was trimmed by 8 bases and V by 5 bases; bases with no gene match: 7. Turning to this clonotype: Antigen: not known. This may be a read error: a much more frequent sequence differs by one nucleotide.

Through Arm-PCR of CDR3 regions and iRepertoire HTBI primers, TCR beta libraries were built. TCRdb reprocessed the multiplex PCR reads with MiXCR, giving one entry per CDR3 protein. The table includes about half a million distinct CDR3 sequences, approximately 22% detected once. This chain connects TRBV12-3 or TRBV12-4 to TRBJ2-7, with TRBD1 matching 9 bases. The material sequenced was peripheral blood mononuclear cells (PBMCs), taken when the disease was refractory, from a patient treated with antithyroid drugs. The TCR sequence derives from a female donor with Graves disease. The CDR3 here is CASSRDRVVKQYF. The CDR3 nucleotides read TGTGCCAGCAGTCGGGACAGGGTAGTCAAGCAGTACTTC.